A selection of T cell receptor beta chains follows, all from one sample in a study of T cell responses to AZD1222 COVID-19 vaccine. Profiling relied on immunoSEQ multiplex PCR, and the TCRdb table lists in-frame clones only, not all of them. The table records roughly 89,000 clones, 88% of them present only once. The source material was peripheral blood, sampled on day 0 of MenACWY control vaccination. The receptors stem from an adult in good health. The CDR3 runs from the conserved cysteine through the conserved F or W. The D gene is left open where the match is weak. Clone sizes are given selectively: once, few, many, or a class where the clone is expanded.

size: .; J: TRBJ2-1; length: 18; V: TRBV10-3; D: TRBD2; DNA: TGTGCCATCAGCGCCCGGACTAGCGGGGGTAGCTCCTACAATGAGCAGTTCTTC; CDR3: CAISARTSGGSSYNEQFF
size: .; J: TRBJ2-3; length: 18; V: TRBV5-4; D: TRBD2; DNA: TGTGCCAGCACCTTCTCAGGGACTAGCCTCACGTCGGGAGATACGCAGTATTTT; CDR3: CASTFSGTSLTSGDTQYF
size: .; J: TRBJ2-3; length: 15; V: TRBV7-2; D: .; DNA: TGTGCCAGCAGCTTATACGGGAGTTACACAGATACGCAGTATTTT; CDR3: CASSLYGSYTDTQYF
size: .; J: TRBJ1-1; length: 15; V: TRBV28; D: TRBD1; DNA: TGTGCCAGCAGCTTACGGGACAGCCTCAACACTGAAGCTTTCTTT; CDR3: CASSLRDSLNTEAFF
size: .; J: TRBJ1-4; length: 15; V: TRBV7-2; D: .; DNA: TGTGCCAGCAGCCCATTGTTCGGGGATAATGAAAAACTGTTTTTT; CDR3: CASSPLFGDNEKLFF
size: .; J: TRBJ2-7; length: 11; V: TRBV10-3; D: .; DNA: TGTGCCATCAGTGAGACCTACGAGCAGTACTTC; CDR3: CAISETYEQYF
size: .; J: TRBJ1-5; length: 14; V: TRBV19; D: TRBD1; DNA: TGTGCCACCAGGACAGGGAAAGGCAATCAGCCCCAGCATTTT; CDR3: CATRTGKGNQPQHF
size: medium-sized; J: TRBJ1-3; length: 12; V: TRBV7-8; D: .; DNA: TGTGCCAGCACCTCACAAGGAAACACCATATATTTT; CDR3: CASTSQGNTIYF
size: .; J: TRBJ2-1; length: 19; V: TRBV28; D: TRBD2; DNA: TGTGCCAGCAGCCCGACTACCTTTGCTAGCGGGAGCTCCTACAATGAGCAGTTCTTC; CDR3: CASSPTTFASGSSYNEQFF
size: .; J: TRBJ2-7; length: 16; V: TRBV23-1; D: TRBD1; DNA: TGCGCCAGCAGTCAATCATTCAACAGGGGATCCTACGAGCAGTACTTC; CDR3: CASSQSFNRGSYEQYF
size: .; J: TRBJ2-1; length: 16; V: TRBV7-2; D: .; DNA: TGTGCCAGCAGCTACCGCGAGGGGCTTTGGAGCAATGAGCAGTTCTTC; CDR3: CASSYREGLWSNEQFF
size: few; J: TRBJ1-1; length: 15; V: TRBV19; D: TRBD1; DNA: TGTGCCAGTAGGGACAGGGCCAGAGGGAACACTGAAGCTTTCTTT; CDR3: CASRDRARGNTEAFF
size: few; J: TRBJ1-2; length: 15; V: TRBV28; D: .; DNA: TGTGCCAGCAGTTTATTTGAGGGTTGGAACTATGGCTACACCTTC; CDR3: CASSLFEGWNYGYTF
size: .; J: TRBJ2-3; length: 11; V: TRBV6-5; D: .; DNA: TGTGCCAGCAGTTACTCAGATACGCAGTATTTT; CDR3: CASSYSDTQYF
size: .; J: TRBJ2-3; length: 16; V: TRBV28; D: TRBD2; DNA: TGTGCCAGCAGCCCGGGACTAGCGGGAGGGTTGGATACGCAGTATTTT; CDR3: CASSPGLAGGLDTQYF
size: .; J: TRBJ1-2; length: 14; V: TRBV19; D: .; DNA: TGTGCCAGTAGTATTGCTACGGGGAACTATGGCTACACCTTC; CDR3: CASSIATGNYGYTF
size: .; J: TRBJ1-4; length: 14; V: TRBV7-6; D: TRBD1; DNA: TGTGCCAGCAGCCTAGGACAGGGCGGTGAAAAACTGTTTTTT; CDR3: CASSLGQGGEKLFF
size: .; J: TRBJ1-1; length: 15; V: TRBV6-5; D: .; DNA: TGTGCCAGTAAGCGTCAGGGTGTCATGAACACTGAAGCTTTCTTT; CDR3: CASKRQGVMNTEAFF
size: .; J: TRBJ1-1; length: 14; V: TRBV6-5; D: .; DNA: TGTGCCAGCAGCTCGATGGACAGTTACACTGAAGCTTTCTTT; CDR3: CASSSMDSYTEAFF
size: .; J: TRBJ1-1; length: 12; V: TRBV10-3; D: TRBD1; DNA: TGTGCCACGGGACAGGGTGGTGCTGAAGCTTTCTTT; CDR3: CATGQGGAEAFF
size: .; J: TRBJ2-5; length: 20; V: TRBV7-6; D: TRBD2; DNA: TGTGCCAGCAGCGCGTGGGGACGACTAGCGGGAGCCGGGCGGAAAGAGACCCAGTACTTC; CDR3: CASSAWGRLAGAGRKETQYF
size: .; J: TRBJ2-6; length: 16; V: TRBV5-6; D: .; DNA: TGTGCCAGCAGCTTGTACGATAACTCCGGGGCCAACGTCCTGACTTTC; CDR3: CASSLYDNSGANVLTF
size: .; J: TRBJ1-1; length: 17; V: TRBV19; D: TRBD1; DNA: TGTGCCAGTAGTACCCGGACAGGCCTCTGGGGGAAAACTGAAGCTTTCTTT; CDR3: CASSTRTGLWGKTEAFF
size: once; J: TRBJ2-2; length: 19; V: TRBV27; D: .; DNA: TGTGCCAGCAGTGCCCACTCAGGGGCGCCGGTAATCGGGACCGGGGAGCTGTTTTTT; CDR3: CASSAHSGAPVIGTGELFF
size: .; J: TRBJ2-7; length: 12; V: TRBV6-5; D: .; DNA: TGTGCCAGCACTTCTGGGGTGGGCGAGCAGTACTTC; CDR3: CASTSGVGEQYF
size: .; J: TRBJ2-7; length: 12; V: TRBV30; D: .; DNA: TGTGCCTGGAGTGTACTCACCTACGAGCAGTACTTC; CDR3: CAWSVLTYEQYF
size: .; J: TRBJ1-1; length: 15; V: TRBV28; D: .; DNA: TGTGCCAGCAGTTCCTCTTCAGCCCCCTGGGCTGAAGCTTTCTTT; CDR3: CASSSSSAPWAEAFF
size: .; J: TRBJ1-1; length: 11; V: TRBV12-3/TRBV12-4; D: .; DNA: TGTGCCAGCAAAGACCTCCGAGAGGCTTTCTTT; CDR3: CASKDLREAFF
size: .; J: TRBJ1-5; length: 13; V: TRBV30; D: .; DNA: TGTGCCTGGAGCCAAGGAGGGGGTCAGCCCCAGCATTTT; CDR3: CAWSQGGGQPQHF
size: .; J: TRBJ2-1; length: 14; V: TRBV7-2; D: .; DNA: TGTGCCAGCAGCTCTAACCGGGGGCGAGACGAGCAGTTCTTC; CDR3: CASSSNRGRDEQFF
size: .; J: TRBJ1-5; length: 14; V: TRBV18; D: .; DNA: TGTGCCAGCTCACCCGGTAGGAGCAATCAGCCCCAGCATTTT; CDR3: CASSPGRSNQPQHF
size: .; J: TRBJ1-5; length: 14; V: TRBV6-5; D: .; DNA: TGTGCCAGCAGTTATGCCCAGGGGAATCAGCCCCAGCATTTT; CDR3: CASSYAQGNQPQHF
size: .; J: TRBJ1-2; length: 14; V: TRBV11-3; D: .; DNA: TGTGCCAGCAGCTTAGGGGGAACCAACTATGGCTACACCTTC; CDR3: CASSLGGTNYGYTF
size: .; J: TRBJ2-5; length: 13; V: TRBV5-6; D: .; DNA: TGTGCCAGCACCGGACGGACCCAAGAGACCCAGTACTTC; CDR3: CASTGRTQETQYF
size: .; J: TRBJ2-3; length: 15; V: TRBV28; D: TRBD1; DNA: TGTGCCAGCAGCTTACCGGGACAGCTCGGAGATACGCAGTATTTT; CDR3: CASSLPGQLGDTQYF
size: .; J: TRBJ2-2; length: 16; V: TRBV18; D: .; DNA: TGTGCCAGCTCACCACAGGAGCTGTTGAACACCGGGGAGCTGTTTTTT; CDR3: CASSPQELLNTGELFF
size: .; J: TRBJ2-7; length: 15; V: TRBV20-1; D: TRBD2; DNA: TGCAGTGCTAGTCGGTCGGGGGGTGGGGTCTACGAGCAGTACTTC; CDR3: CSASRSGGGVYEQYF
size: .; J: TRBJ2-3; length: 15; V: TRBV3-1/TRBV3-2; D: TRBD1; DNA: TGTGCCAGCAGCCTACGACAGGGTTCAGCAGATACGCAGTATTTT; CDR3: CASSLRQGSADTQYF
size: .; J: TRBJ2-2; length: 14; V: TRBV11-2; D: .; DNA: TGTGCCAGCAGCTCATCGTCGGGATTCGGGGAGCTGTTTTTT; CDR3: CASSSSSGFGELFF
size: .; J: TRBJ2-1; length: 15; V: TRBV6-2/TRBV6-3; D: .; DNA: TGTGCCAGCAGCCTCGGGTTAAGCTCCTACAATGAGCAGTTCTTC; CDR3: CASSLGLSSYNEQFF
size: .; J: TRBJ1-6; length: 12; V: TRBV28; D: .; DNA: TGTGCCAGCAGGGTGACTAATTCACCCCTCCACTTT; CDR3: CASRVTNSPLHF
size: .; J: TRBJ2-1; length: 12; V: TRBV5-1; D: .; DNA: TGCGCCAGCAGCTTGGCCGGGGCGGAGCAGTTCTTC; CDR3: CASSLAGAEQFF
size: .; J: TRBJ1-4; length: 14; V: TRBV4-1; D: TRBD1; DNA: TGCGCCAGCAGCACTCGACAGGGTGAAGAAAAACTGTTTTTT; CDR3: CASSTRQGEEKLFF
size: .; J: TRBJ2-7; length: 15; V: TRBV28; D: .; DNA: TGTGCCAGCAGTTCCTACGGGGTAGTTCCCTACGAGCAGTACTTC; CDR3: CASSSYGVVPYEQYF
size: .; J: TRBJ2-6; length: 18; V: TRBV27; D: .; DNA: TGTGCCAGCAGTTCTCGGGCCCAAGGAAGGTCTGGGGCCAACGTCCTGACTTTC; CDR3: CASSSRAQGRSGANVLTF
size: .; J: TRBJ1-1; length: 12; V: TRBV28; D: .; DNA: TGTGCCAGCAGACAGGGTGATGCTGAAGCTTTCTTT; CDR3: CASRQGDAEAFF
size: .; J: TRBJ1-1; length: 14; V: TRBV29-1; D: .; DNA: TGCAGCGTGTTAAAAATTGGGTATCACACTGAAGCTTTCTTT; CDR3: CSVLKIGYHTEAFF
size: .; J: TRBJ2-3; length: 14; V: TRBV9; D: TRBD2; DNA: TGTGCCAGCAACCCCATTAGCGGGTCAGATACGCAGTATTTT; CDR3: CASNPISGSDTQYF
size: once; J: TRBJ2-7; length: 14; V: TRBV7-9; D: .; DNA: TGTGCCAGCAGCTCGTGGCTAGATTCCTACGAGCAGTACTTC; CDR3: CASSSWLDSYEQYF
size: .; J: TRBJ2-7; length: 11; V: TRBV29-1; D: TRBD2; DNA: TGCAGCGGGGCAGCGGGAGTCGAGCAGTACTTC; CDR3: CSGAAGVEQYF
size: .; J: TRBJ1-4; length: 16; V: TRBV4-3; D: .; DNA: TGCGCCAGCAGCCAAGATCATAGGCAGGGAGGAGAAAAACTGTTTTTT; CDR3: CASSQDHRQGGEKLFF